The rows below give T cell receptor beta chains drawn from one sample of a study of cytomegalovirus exposure and HLA in healthy donors. Generated by immunoSEQ multiplex PCR, the TCRdb table keeps only in-frame clones and is missing some. The sample includes around 64,000 clones, over 75% of them seen just once. The specimen was PBMCs. The receptors here all came from a female donor in good health and CMV-seronegative. The CDR3 runs from the conserved cysteine through the conserved F or W. A D gene is named only where the DNA matches it firmly. Not all rows give a size; the values are once, few, many and, for expanded clones, a class.

j_call	v_call	clone_size	d_call	cdr3_aa	cdr3_nt
TRBJ2-5	TRBV27	NA	TRBD1	CASSGQGFPETQYF	TGTGCCAGCAGCGGACAGGGCTTTCCAGAGACCCAGTACTTC
TRBJ2-7	TRBV9	NA	TRBD1	CASTTGTGDYYEQYF	TGTGCCAGCACAACCGGGACAGGGGATTACTACGAGCAGTACTTC
TRBJ2-3	TRBV7-9	NA	TRBD2	CASSPSSGPSTDTQYF	TGTGCCAGCAGTCCGTCTAGCGGCCCTAGCACAGATACGCAGTATTTT
TRBJ1-1	TRBV6-5	NA	NA	CASSYDAARRATEAFF	TGTGCCAGCAGTTACGACGCGGCCAGACGAGCCACTGAAGCTTTCTTT
TRBJ1-6	TRBV2	NA	TRBD1	CARDRGSSGSPLHF	TGTGCCAGAGACAGGGGAAGTTCGGGTTCACCCCTCCACTTT
TRBJ2-7	TRBV6-5	few	TRBD2	CASSYALAADEQYF	TGTGCCAGCAGTTACGCACTAGCGGCAGACGAGCAGTACTTC
TRBJ2-1	TRBV11-3	once	TRBD2	CASSPRTGGNEQFF	TGTGCCAGCAGCCCCCGTACGGGGGGCAATGAGCAGTTCTTC
TRBJ1-1	TRBV6-5	NA	TRBD1	CASSRGTGTNTEAFF	TGTGCCAGCAGCCGCGGGACAGGGACAAACACTGAAGCTTTCTTT
TRBJ2-3	TRBV9	once	NA	CASSVAKRATDTQYF	TGTGCCAGCAGCGTCGCAAAGCGGGCCACAGATACGCAGTATTTT
TRBJ2-1	TRBV27	once	TRBD2	CASSLEAGVLYNEQFF	TGTGCCAGCAGTTTAGAGGCGGGAGTCCTCTACAATGAGCAGTTCTTC
TRBJ1-3	TRBV4-1	NA	NA	CASSQDRTTGNTIYF	TGCGCCAGCAGCCAAGATAGGACAACCGGAAACACCATATATTTT
TRBJ2-4	TRBV28	NA	TRBD2	CASSFPTSGSSGKNSQYF	TGTGCCAGCAGTTTTCCTACTAGCGGGAGCTCAGGCAAAAACAGTCAGTACTTC
TRBJ2-1	TRBV28	NA	TRBD1	CASRTGEHFNEQFF	TGTGCCAGCCGGACAGGGGAACATTTCAATGAGCAGTTCTTC
TRBJ2-3	TRBV18	few	TRBD2	CASSPPGTSGGGTDTQYF	TGTGCCAGCTCACCACCGGGGACTAGCGGCGGGGGTACAGATACGCAGTATTTT
TRBJ1-6	TRBV19	NA	NA	CASSIFPQKNSPLHF	TGTGCCAGTAGTATCTTCCCACAGAAAAATTCACCCCTCCACTTT
TRBJ2-5	TRBV7-7	NA	NA	CASSLELVGETQYF	TGTGCTAGCAGCTTAGAACTAGTTGGCGAGACCCAGTACTTC
TRBJ1-3	TRBV5-1	NA	NA	CASSSGISGNTIYF	TGCGCCAGCAGCTCCGGGATCTCTGGAAACACCATATATTTT
TRBJ1-1	TRBV18	NA	TRBD1	CASSPTGGDTEAFF	TGTGCCAGCTCGCCGACAGGGGGTGACACTGAAGCTTTCTTT
TRBJ2-2	TRBV27	NA	TRBD2	CASSLSGTSVLTGELFF	TGTGCCAGCAGTTTATCGGGGACTAGCGTACTAACCGGGGAGCTGTTTTTT
TRBJ1-2	TRBV18	NA	NA	CASSPGSYGYTF	TGTGCCAGCTCACCCGGGTCCTATGGCTACACCTTC